A selection of T cell receptor beta chains follows, all from one sample in a study of T cells in Graves' hyperthyroidism and ophthalmopathy. MiXCR was run by TCRdb on the multiplex PCR reads, yielding one entry per CDR3 protein. The table includes some 360,000 distinct CDR3 sequences, 15% to 20% detected once. Sequencing used blood. The receptor set was obtained from a middle-aged woman with Graves' ophthalmopathy. The CDR3 runs from the conserved cysteine through the conserved F or W. D genes are given only for firm matches. Clone size appears in some rows only: once, few, many, or a class for an expanded clone.

abundance	v_gene	d_gene	j_gene	CDR3aa
many	TRBV2	-	TRBJ2-7	CASSEVFHSSYEQYF
many	TRBV28	TRBD1	TRBJ2-7	CASTDGTGGYEQYF
many	TRBV28	-	TRBJ1-5	CASSFPSNQPQHF
many	TRBV12-5	TRBD1	TRBJ2-5	CASGSGTGRQETQYF
many	TRBV2	TRBD2	TRBJ2-7	CASSHVGGTYEQYF
many	TRBV12-3/TRBV12-4	-	TRBJ2-2	CASSFGAFAGELFF
few	TRBV7-2	-	TRBJ1-5	CASSLQGSQPQHF
few	TRBV6-1	-	TRBJ2-7	CASSVRETYEQYF
many	TRBV12-3/TRBV12-4	-	TRBJ2-2	CASSLALSGRSGELFF
many	TRBV7-8	-	TRBJ2-5	CASSQGRETQYF
many	TRBV20-1	TRBD1	TRBJ2-7	CSARDRDRSYEQYF
many	TRBV10-3	-	TRBJ1-1	CAISESSSANTEAFF
few	TRBV20-1	TRBD2	TRBJ2-3	CSARPRSGVGDTQYF
many	TRBV27	-	TRBJ2-7	CASSIRVSYEQYF
many	TRBV20-1	-	TRBJ2-7	CSASGQDYEQYF
many	TRBV30	TRBD1	TRBJ1-5	CAWSLGTGFGQPQHF
-	TRBV6-1	-	TRBJ2-4	CASQGPSNIQYF
-	TRBV10-3	TRBD2	TRBJ2-7	CAMAVRLAGDEQYF
once	TRBV7-9	-	TRBJ1-1	CANSQLNGEAFF
once	TRBV7-2	TRBD1	TRBJ1-1	CASSLTSTGGIAFF
-	TRBV28	-	TRBJ1-5	CASTSQGLGNQPQHF
many	TRBV7-2	-	TRBJ1-5	CASSLAPRGGGQPQHF